The 25 T cell receptor beta chains given below trace back to one sample, sequenced in a study of cytomegalovirus exposure and HLA in healthy donors. Both 60 Vbeta primers and 13 Jbeta primers went into the PCR. Assay: immunoSEQ multiplex PCR; the TCRdb copy retains only in-frame clones and omits some. The sample lists 100,000 or so clones, about 70% seen once, with around 2.3% in the top ten. The specimen was PBMCs. The receptors shown here come from a man aged 25 to 40 in good health and CMV-seronegative.

V and J are TRBV5-1 and TRBJ2-3; tentatively, D is TRBD2 (5 bases). Trimming removed 0 bases from V and 3 bases from J, with 11 bases in between. Germline lookup yields CDR1 SGHRS and CDR2 YFSETQ. The CDR3 loop spans 15 amino acids. The CDR3 DNA sequence: TGCGCCAGCAGCTTGGCGGATCGGGGAACAGATACGCAGTATTTT. Its translation is CASSLADRGTDTQYF.

V usage is TRBV29-1 and J usage is TRBJ1-1, with 7 bases identical to TRBD1. The CDR3 loop spans 14 amino acids. The germline gives CDR1 SQVTM, CDR2 ANQGSEA. V shed 5 bases, J shed 2 bases, and the junction held 8 bases outside the gene matches. The CDR3 DNA reads TGCAGCGTTCGGACCGGGACAGCTAACACTGAAGCTTTCTTT. Translated: CSVRTGTANTEAFF.

This sequence joins TRBV27 and TRBJ2-1, with D perhaps matching TRBD1 (6 bases). The CDR3 has 12 amino acids. Germline V CDR1 and CDR2: MNHEY, SMNVEV (reference sequence). Between the trimmed V and J ends, which lost 5 bases and 10 bases, there was a span of 12 bases. The CDR3 nucleotides are TGTGCCAGCAGTGTAACAGGGAACGAGCAGTTCTTC. This sequence encodes CASSVTGNEQFF.

This clone has more than one count but fewer than ten. One end of the junction varies from germline; a read error may be responsible. The J gene is TRBJ1-5, the V gene TRBV7-9; 10 bases are a match to TRBD1. This CDR3 has 15 residues. Germline V CDR1 and CDR2: SEHNR, FQNEAQ (reference sequence). The DNA of the CDR3 is TGTTCCAGCAGCCCGCCGGGACAGGGGTCCCAGCCCCAGCATTTT. Translation: CSSSPPGQGSQPQHF. The complete variable domain, with remaining parts taken from reference TRBV7-9 and TRBJ1-5, reads DTGVSQNPRHKITKRGQNVTFRCDPISEHNRLYWYRQTLGQGPEFLTYFQNEAQLEKSRLLSDRFSAERPKGSFSTLEIQRTEQGDSAMYLCSSSPPGQGSQPQHFGDGTRLSIL.

The rearrangement uses TRBV13 and TRBJ1-6; D uncertain. CDR1 and CDR2 (germline): PRHDT, FYEKMQ (reference sequence). The V gene lost 1 base and the J gene lost 0 bases, with 7 bases spanning the gap. The CDR3 is 16 residues long. The CDR3 region is CASSLESGSYNSPLHF. The DNA for the CDR3 is TGTGCCAGCAGCTTAGAGTCGGGCTCCTATAATTCACCCCTCCACTTT.

V gene TRBV10-2 combines with J gene TRBJ2-5; 8 bases line up with TRBD1. After removal of 4 bases from V and 4 bases from J, the junction contained 5 bases not matched to a gene. Germline assignment: CDR1 WSHSY and CDR2 SAAADI. CDR3 length equals 14 residues. The CDR3: CASSVGQVRETQYF. DNA for the CDR3: TGCGCCAGCAGTGTGGGACAGGTCAGAGAGACCCAGTACTTC.

The V and J genes are TRBV7-3 and TRBJ1-1, with 7 bases lining up with TRBD1. Losses at the gene ends were 6 bases for V and 4 bases for J; bases not matched to a gene: 14. Germline V CDR1 and CDR2: SGHTA, FQGTGA. This CDR3 has 16 residues. The CDR3 spells CASRDTGDRAGTEAFF. CDR3 DNA: TGTGCCAGCAGAGACACAGGGGACAGAGCAGGCACTGAAGCTTTCTTT.

The gene calls are TRBV7-9 and TRBJ1-6; D not certain. CDR3 length: 15 amino acids. Between the trimmed V and J ends, which lost 1 base and 6 bases, there was a span of 10 bases. The V gene's germline CDR1 is SEHNR and CDR2 FQNEAQ (reference sequence). In DNA, the CDR3 is TGTGCCAGCAGCTTAGATCTGACGGGTAATTCACCCCTCCACTTT. Translating it yields CASSLDLTGNSPLHF.

V gene TRBV27 combines with J gene TRBJ2-5, with 9 bases fitting TRBD2. CDR3 length: 16 residues. Germline V gene sequence: CDR1 MNHEY, CDR2 SMNVEV (reference sequence). Germline trimming cut 0 bases from V and 2 bases from J; bases unmatched to any gene: 4. The chain's CDR3 is CASSLSVSGSQETQYF. The CDR3 DNA reads as TGTGCCAGCAGTTTATCGGTTAGCGGGAGTCAAGAGACCCAGTACTTC.

As concerns this clone: A junction boundary mismatches the germline segment, possibly from a read error. Other DNA sequences in the sample encode the same CDR3. In nucleotides, the CDR3 is TGTGCCAGCAGCTTACATCCAAACACCGGGGAACTGTTTTTT. Encoded protein: CASSLHPNTGELFF. The chain recombines TRBV7-3 with TRBJ2-2; D is perhaps TRBD2 (5 bases). The germline V gene encodes CDR1 SGHTA and CDR2 FQGTGA. The CDR3 is made up of 14 amino acids.

This sequence joins TRBV5-6 and TRBJ2-7; TRBD1 is a possible D gene (6 bases). Germline V gives CDR1 SGHDT, CDR2 YYEEEE. This CDR3 has 15 amino acids. Trimming removed 4 bases from V and 5 bases from J, with 19 bases in between. CDR3 DNA: TGTGCCAGCAGCCCCACAGGGAACCCCCTTCACGAGCAGTACTTC. It yields the protein CASSPTGNPLHEQYF.

The chain couples TRBV7-2 to TRBJ2-7; weak D call: TRBD2 (6 bases). CDR3 size: 16 residues. The V and J ends lost 1 base and 7 bases respectively, with 20 bases between them. Germline V CDR1 and CDR2: SGHTA, FQGNSA. The CDR3 reads CASSLVGGRPMGEQYF. CDR3 sequence (DNA): TGTGCCAGCAGCTTAGTAGGTGGGAGGCCTATGGGGGAGCAGTACTTC.

The chain has TRBV5-4 and TRBJ2-2; D may be TRBD1 (6 bases). Germline V gene sequence: CDR1 SGHNT, CDR2 YYREEE (reference sequence). The CDR3 contains 16 residues. With 4 bases removed from V and 2 bases from J, the gap between germline ends came to 15 bases. Here the CDR3 DNA reads TGTGCCAGCAGCAGACCCGGGACACTAAACACCGGGGAGCTGTTTTTT. Encoded protein: CASSRPGTLNTGELFF.

The CDR3 region has the DNA TGCGCCAGCAGCCAGGAAGGGACACCTCCCTACGAGCAGTACTTC. Its translation is CASSQEGTPPYEQYF. The chain combines TRBV4-1 with TRBJ2-7; D might be TRBD1 (6 bases). The germline V gene has CDR1 MGHRA and CDR2 YSYEKL. V shed 3 bases and J shed 2 bases, with 14 bases lying between them. CDR3 size: 15 residues.

The V and J genes are TRBV5-1 and TRBJ1-1; TRBD1 matches at 8 bases. The CDR3 contains 16 residues. Germline CDR1 reads SGHRS; CDR2 reads YFSETQ. J lost 4 bases, V lost 4 bases, and 12 bases had no gene match. The CDR3 sequence: CASSLTGDLQGTEAFF. In nucleotides, the CDR3 is TGCGCCAGCAGCCTGACAGGGGATCTTCAGGGCACTGAAGCTTTCTTT.

The CDR3 spells CASSPGQGEEQYF. The DNA of the CDR3 is TGTGCCAGCAGCCCGGGACAGGGGGAAGAGCAGTACTTC. The chain carries TRBV7-9 and TRBJ2-7; 11 positions match TRBD1. The CDR3 has 13 amino acids. V lost 5 bases and J lost 7; bases outside the gene matches: 4. Germline V gene sequence: CDR1 SEHNR, CDR2 FQNEAQ (reference sequence).

As for this clone: At one end, the junction sequence differs from germline, possibly due to a read error. This rearrangement joins TRBV5-1 to TRBJ1-1; no clear D gene. Germline CDR1 reads SGHRS; CDR2 reads YFSETQ. The CDR3 totals 15 residues. The CDR3 is CSSSLGTEMNTEAFF. The CDR3 region has the DNA TGCTCCAGCAGCTTGGGTACAGAGATGAACACTGAAGCTTTCTTT. Full variable domain (missing parts from reference TRBV5-1 and TRBJ1-1): KAGVTQTPRYLIKTRGQQVTLSCSPISGHRSVSWYQQTPGQGLQFLFEYFSETQRNKGNFPGRFSGRQFSNSRSEMNVSTLELGDSALYLCSSSLGTEMNTEAFFGQGTRLTVV.

The chain combines TRBV6-5 with TRBJ1-1, with a tentative D call TRBD1 (5 bases). V gave up 2 bases and J gave up 1 base, with 8 bases separating them. The CDR3 length is 14 residues. Germline V gives CDR1 MNHEY, CDR2 SVGAGI. The CDR3 DNA is TGTGCCAGCAGTTACCGGCAGGGGAACACTGAAGCTTTCTTT. It yields the protein CASSYRQGNTEAFF.

With regard to this clone: Germline is not matched at one junction end, which may reflect a read error. The same CDR3 can be traced to other DNA sequences in this sample. The CDR3 loop is CSVEGRQGNTEAFF. The CDR3 nucleotides read TGCAGCGTTGAAGGCCGACAGGGAAACACTGAGGCTTTCTTT. V and J are TRBV29-1 and TRBJ1-1, with TRBD1 identical over 7 bases. This CDR3 comprises 14 residues. Germline loops: CDR1 SQVTM, CDR2 ANQGSEA.

This clone was counted between two and nine times. This chain joins TRBV19 and TRBJ1-1, with 7 bases that match TRBD1. Germline values: CDR1 LNHDA, CDR2 SQIVND (reference sequence). The CDR3 consists of 15 residues. The V gene end was trimmed by 8 bases and the J gene end by 0 bases; junction bases not matched to a gene: 9. The CDR3 coding sequence is TGTGCCAGTGGGACCGGGACAGCCATGAACACTGAAGCTTTCTTT. It yields the protein CASGTGTAMNTEAFF.

The V and J genes are TRBV18 and TRBJ1-2; 10 nucleotides match TRBD1. V was clipped by 8 bases and J by 7 bases; unmatched bases: 7. This CDR3 spans 13 amino acids. In germline, CDR1 is KGHSH, CDR2 LQKENI. This CDR3 is CASQGTGDGGYTF. CDR3 coding DNA: TGTGCCAGCCAGGGGACAGGGGACGGTGGCTACACCTTC.

This clone was recorded a few times. The chain links TRBV29-1 to TRBJ1-1; D possibly corresponds to TRBD1 (6 bases). The germline CDR1 and CDR2 sequences are SQVTM and ANQGSEA. The CDR3 spans 12 residues. V was trimmed by 7 bases and J by 3 bases, leaving 12 bases between them. CDR3 nucleotide sequence: TGCAGCGCTTTGCCAGGGGACACTGAAGCTTTCTTT. Its protein is CSALPGDTEAFF.

This rearrangement joins TRBV7-9 to TRBJ1-2, with no clear D. This CDR3 contains 14 residues. Trimming removed 1 base from V and 2 bases from J, with 8 bases in between. Germline CDR1 is SEHNR and CDR2 is FQNEAQ (reference sequence). The CDR3 loop reads CASSLDTGNYGYTF. Here the CDR3 DNA reads TGTGCCAGCAGCTTAGACACGGGGAACTATGGCTACACCTTC.

This clone was found a few times. This sequence joins TRBV28 and TRBJ1-5; TRBD1 aligns across 10 bases. V dropped 3 bases and J dropped 11; count of bases not matched to a gene: 16. Looked up from germline, CDR1 is MDHEN and CDR2 is SYDVKM. The CDR3 loop spans 17 amino acids. CDR3 loop: CASSFATGGLLQGAQHF. CDR3 DNA: TGTGCCAGCAGTTTTGCGACAGGGGGCCTCTTACAGGGGGCCCAGCATTTT.

This chain joins TRBV28 and TRBJ1-2, with D perhaps TRBD1 (5 bases). The CDR3 contains 13 residues. Trimming stripped 10 bases from V and 8 bases from J, with 20 bases between. CDR1 is MDHEN and CDR2 is SYDVKM in the germline V gene. CDR3 coding DNA: TGTGCCATCTCGACAGAACTCTTGGGAGGCTACACCTTC. Translated, it gives CAISTELLGGYTF.